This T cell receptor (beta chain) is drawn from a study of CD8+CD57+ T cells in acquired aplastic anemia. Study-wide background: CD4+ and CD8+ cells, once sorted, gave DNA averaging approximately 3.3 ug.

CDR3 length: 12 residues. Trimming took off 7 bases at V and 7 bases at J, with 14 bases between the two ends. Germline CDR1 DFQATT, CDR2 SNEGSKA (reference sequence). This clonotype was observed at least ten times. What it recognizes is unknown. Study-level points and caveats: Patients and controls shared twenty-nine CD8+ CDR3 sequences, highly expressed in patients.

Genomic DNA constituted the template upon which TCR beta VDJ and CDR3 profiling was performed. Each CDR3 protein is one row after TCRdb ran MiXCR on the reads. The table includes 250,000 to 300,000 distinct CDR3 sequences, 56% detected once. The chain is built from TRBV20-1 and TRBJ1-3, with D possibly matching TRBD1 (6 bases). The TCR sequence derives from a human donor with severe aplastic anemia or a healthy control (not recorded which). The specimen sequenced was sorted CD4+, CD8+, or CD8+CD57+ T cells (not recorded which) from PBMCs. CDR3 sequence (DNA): TGCAGTGTTACGGACAGAATCAACACCATATATTTT. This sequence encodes CSVTDRINTIYF.